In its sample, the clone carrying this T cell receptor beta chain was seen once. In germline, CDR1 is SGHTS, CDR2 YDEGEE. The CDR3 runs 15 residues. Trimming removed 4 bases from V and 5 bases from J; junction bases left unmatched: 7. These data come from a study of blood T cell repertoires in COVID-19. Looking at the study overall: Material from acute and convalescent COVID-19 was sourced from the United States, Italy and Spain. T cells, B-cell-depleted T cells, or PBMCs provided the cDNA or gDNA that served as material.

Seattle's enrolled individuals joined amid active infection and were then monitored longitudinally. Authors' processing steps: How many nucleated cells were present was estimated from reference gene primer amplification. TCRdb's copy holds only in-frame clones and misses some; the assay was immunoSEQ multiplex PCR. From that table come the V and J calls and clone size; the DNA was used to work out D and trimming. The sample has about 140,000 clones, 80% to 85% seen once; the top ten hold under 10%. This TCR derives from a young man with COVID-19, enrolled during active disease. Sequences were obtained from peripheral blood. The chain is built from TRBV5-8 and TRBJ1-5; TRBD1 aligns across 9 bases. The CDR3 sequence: CASSQGDRVDQPQHF. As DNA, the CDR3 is TGTGCCAGCAGCCAAGGGGACAGGGTGGATCAGCCCCAGCATTTT.